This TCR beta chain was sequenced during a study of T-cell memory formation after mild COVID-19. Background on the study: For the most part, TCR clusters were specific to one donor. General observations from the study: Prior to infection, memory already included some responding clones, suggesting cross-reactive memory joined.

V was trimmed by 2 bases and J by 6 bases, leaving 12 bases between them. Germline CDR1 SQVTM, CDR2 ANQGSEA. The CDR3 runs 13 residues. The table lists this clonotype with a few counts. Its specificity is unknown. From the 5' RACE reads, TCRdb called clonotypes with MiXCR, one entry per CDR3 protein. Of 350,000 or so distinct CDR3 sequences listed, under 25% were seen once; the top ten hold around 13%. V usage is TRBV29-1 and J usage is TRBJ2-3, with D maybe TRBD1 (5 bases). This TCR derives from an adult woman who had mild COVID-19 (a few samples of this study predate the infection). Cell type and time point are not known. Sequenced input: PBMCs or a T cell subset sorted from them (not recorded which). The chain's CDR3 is CSVERMGRDTQYF. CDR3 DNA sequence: TGCAGCGTTGAACGAATGGGGCGGGATACGCAGTATTTT.